The 24 T cell receptor beta chains in this list originate from one sample, sequenced in a study of beta chain features in type 1 diabetes. The antigens for these receptors are not known. General study results and limits: Moderately but significantly shorter TCRB CDR3s were found in Type 1 diabetes patients in all four CD4+ subsets.

The investigators reverse transcribed all of the isolated RNA, so they sequenced expressed TCRB transcripts. Using immunoSEQ multiplex PCR, the repertoire was profiled, and TCRdb retains in-frame clones only, with some absent. The table lists around 260,000 clones, around 24% of them singletons. Sample: naive CD4+ T cells from blood. The receptors shown here come from a young woman with type 1 diabetes.

The rearrangement links TRBV5-1 to TRBJ1-2, with 8 bases aligning to TRBD1. Trimming removed 0 bases from V and 4 bases from J; junction bases left unmatched: 2. The CDR3 is 14 residues long. Germline lookup yields CDR1 SGHRS and CDR2 YFSETQ. CDR3 protein: CASSLAQGAYGYTF. The CDR3 DNA sequence: TGCGCCAGCAGCTTGGCTCAGGGGGCCTATGGCTACACCTTC.

This clone was seen only a few times. The chain has TRBV7-9 and TRBJ2-7; 8 bases are shared with TRBD1. The germline gives CDR1 SEHNR, CDR2 FQNEAQ (reference sequence). V lost 3 bases to trimming and J lost 2 bases; unmatched junction nucleotides: 12. The length of the CDR3 is 17 residues. CDR3 residues: CASSLRGPGQATYEQYF. In DNA, the CDR3 is TGTGCCAGCAGCTTGAGGGGCCCGGGACAGGCGACCTACGAGCAGTACTTC.

This clone was detected a few times. The chain is built from TRBV29-1 and TRBJ2-7; tentatively, D is TRBD1 (6 bases). The CDR3 totals 11 residues. CDR1 SQVTM and CDR2 ANQGSEA come from the germline V gene. Trimming took 6 bases from V and 6 from J, leaving 12 bases between them. Written as DNA, the CDR3 is TGCAGCGTCGCCCAGGGGCCCGAGCAGTACTTC. It yields the protein CSVAQGPEQYF.

With regard to this clone: This same CDR3 is encoded by further DNA sequences in the sample. The chain carries TRBV7-9 and TRBJ1-1; maybe TRBD1 (5 bases). CDR1 is SEHNR and CDR2 is FQNEAQ in the germline V gene (reference sequence). The CDR3 covers 14 residues. Trimming took 1 base from V and 1 from J, leaving 7 bases between them. The CDR3 loop reads CASSLGQGNTEAFF. The DNA of the CDR3 is TGTGCCAGCAGCTTAGGGCAGGGGAACACTGAAGCTTTCTTT. The complete variable domain, with remaining parts taken from reference TRBV7-9 and TRBJ1-1, reads DTGVSQNPRHKITKRGQNVTFRCDPISEHNRLYWYRQTLGQGPEFLTYFQNEAQLEKSRLLSDRFSAERPKGSFSTLEIQRTEQGDSAMYLCASSLGQGNTEAFFGQGTRLTVV.

The chain has TRBV28 and TRBJ1-1; 7 bases line up with TRBD1. V shed 3 bases, J shed 6 bases, and the junction held 10 bases outside the gene matches. Germline CDR1 and CDR2: MDHEN and SYDVKM. CDR3 length: 15 amino acids. CDR3 sequence reads: CASSFPHRDRAEAFF. CDR3 coding DNA: TGTGCCAGCAGTTTCCCGCACCGGGACAGAGCTGAAGCTTTCTTT.

This clone was seen a handful of times. This sequence joins TRBV21-1 and TRBJ2-1; no DNA check was done on the table's D call, TRBD2. TRBV21-1 has pseudogene status. The CDR3 runs 15 residues. DNA for the CDR3: TGTGCCAGCAGCCTGGGGAGTGAGACCTACAATGAGCAGTTCTTC. This translates into CASSLGSETYNEQFF.

J is TRBJ2-1 and V is TRBV5-1; TRBD2 matches at 10 bases. The CDR3 is 15 residues long. Per germline, CDR1 SGHRS and CDR2 YFSETQ. J lost 10 bases, V lost 0 bases, and 7 bases had no gene match. CDR3 amino acids: CASSLALAGTWEQFF. The CDR3 nucleotides read TGCGCCAGCAGCTTGGCACTAGCGGGGACTTGGGAGCAGTTCTTC.

This clone was detected only a few times. The chain uses TRBV19 and TRBJ1-1; D is undetermined. Germline V CDR1 and CDR2: LNHDA, SQIVND (reference sequence). The CDR3 loop spans 12 amino acids. V lost 6 bases to trimming and J lost 1 base, with 6 bases between them. Here the CDR3 reads CASRTTNTEAFF. CDR3 in DNA: TGTGCCAGTAGAACTACGAACACTGAAGCTTTCTTT.

This chain joins TRBV18 and TRBJ2-5; a weak D match, TRBD2 (6 bases). Per the germline V gene, CDR1 is KGHSH and CDR2 is LQKENI. This CDR3 is built from 13 residues. V lost 6 bases and J 3 bases, leaving 11 bases between the germline ends. The CDR3 nucleotides read TGTGCCAGCTCCCGGGACTCAAAAGAGACCCAGTACTTC. Translated: CASSRDSKETQYF.

The chain couples TRBV4-2 to TRBJ2-3; TRBD2 agrees at 10 bases. Per the germline V gene, CDR1 is LGHNA and CDR2 is YNFKEQ. V gave up 0 bases and J gave up 5 bases; unmatched junction bases: 11. This CDR3 spans 18 amino acids. The CDR3 sequence is CASSQETPAGGPRDTQYF. The CDR3 bases are TGTGCCAGCAGCCAAGAAACCCCAGCGGGAGGGCCGAGAGATACGCAGTATTTT.

This clone was seen only a few times. V and J are TRBV19 and TRBJ2-1; 7 bases align to TRBD1. The CDR3 is made up of 15 amino acids. Germline trimming cut 5 bases from V and 8 bases from J; bases unmatched to any gene: 12. Germline assignment: CDR1 LNHDA and CDR2 SQIVND (reference sequence). The CDR3 loop reads CASSLRQGRLDEQFF. DNA for the CDR3: TGTGCCAGTAGTCTTCGACAGGGAAGGCTGGATGAGCAGTTCTTC.

The chain recombines TRBV7-9 with TRBJ2-1; D gene unclear. This CDR3 has 11 residues. The germline gives CDR1 SEHNR, CDR2 FQNEAQ (reference sequence). With 1 base removed from V and 10 bases from J, the gap between germline ends came to 5 bases. The CDR3 nucleotides are TGTGCCAGCAGCTTAGTAGCAGAGCAGTTCTTC. This sequence encodes CASSLVAEQFF.

The chain joins TRBV6-5 to TRBJ2-7, with D possibly TRBD1 on 5 matching bases. This CDR3 contains 15 residues. Trimming removed 0 bases from V and 7 bases from J, with 16 bases in between. The germline CDR1 and CDR2 sequences are MNHEY and SVGAGI. CDR3 in amino acids: CASSYSTQGMREQYF. The CDR3 bases are TGTGCCAGCAGTTACTCGACGCAGGGAATGAGGGAGCAGTACTTC.

This clone was recorded a few times. The chain has TRBV29-1 and TRBJ2-1, with D unresolved. This CDR3 is built from 13 residues. V lost 4 bases, J lost 4 bases, and 11 bases lay in between. CDR1 is SQVTM and CDR2 is ANQGSEA in the germline V gene. The CDR3: CSVVQVFYNEQFF. CDR3 DNA: TGCAGCGTTGTCCAGGTCTTTTACAATGAGCAGTTCTTC.

This clone was observed a handful of times. This chain joins TRBV11-2 and TRBJ1-1, with D possibly matching TRBD1 (5 bases). The CDR3 is 14 residues long. Germline-derived CDR1 and CDR2 are SGHAT and FQNNGV. The ends were cut back, 4 bases at V and 5 bases at J, with 14 bases in the middle. CDR3 sequence reads: CASSSRVGGTEAFF. The CDR3 nucleotides are TGTGCCAGCAGCTCGAGGGTGGGGGGAACTGAAGCTTTCTTT.

The chain employs TRBV5-1 and TRBJ2-3; 12 positions match TRBD2. J lost 5 bases, V lost 4 bases, and 5 bases had no gene match. This CDR3 contains 15 residues. Germline CDR1 reads SGHRS; CDR2 reads YFSETQ. The CDR3 DNA follows: TGCGCCAGCAGCCTGACTAGCGGGAGTAAAGATACGCAGTATTTT. Protein: CASSLTSGSKDTQYF.

V usage is TRBV6-5 and J usage is TRBJ2-7, with TRBD1 matching 7 bases. Germline CDR1 and CDR2: MNHEY and SVGAGI. The CDR3 is made up of 15 amino acids. V trimming: 4 bases; J trimming: 3 bases; junction bases outside the gene matches: 9. CDR3 protein: CASSLYGTARYEQYF. CDR3 sequence (DNA): TGTGCCAGCAGTTTATATGGGACAGCCCGCTACGAGCAGTACTTC.

This clone was counted only a few times. This chain links TRBV4-1 with TRBJ2-5; 7 bases align to TRBD1. The germline V gene has CDR1 MGHRA and CDR2 YSYEKL. V shed 3 bases, J shed 3 bases, and the junction held 4 bases outside the gene matches. This CDR3 spans 14 amino acids. In nucleotides, the CDR3 is TGCGCCAGCAGCCACCCCGGGACAGAAGAGACCCAGTACTTC. This gives the protein CASSHPGTEETQYF.

The rearrangement uses TRBV30 and TRBJ2-5, with D tentatively TRBD2 (7 bases). Germline CDR1 and CDR2: GTSNPN and SVGIG (reference sequence). V was cut by 4 bases and J by 3 bases, with 12 bases left in between. The CDR3 is 13 residues long. The CDR3 DNA reads as TGTGCCTGGAATGGGGGGGCGGAAGAGACCCAGTACTTC. Translated: CAWNGGAEETQYF.

The V call is TRBV18, the J call TRBJ2-1; 13 nucleotides align to TRBD2. Germline V gene data show CDR1 as KGHSH and CDR2 as LQKENI. V lost 0 bases and J lost 4; bases outside the gene matches: 3. The CDR3 covers 17 residues. CDR3 DNA sequence: TGTGCCAGCTCACCACCGGGACTAGCGGGGCTTTACAATGAGCAGTTCTTC. Protein: CASSPPGLAGLYNEQFF.

This clone turned up a few times. The V gene is TRBV29-1, the J gene TRBJ1-2, with 8 bases identical to TRBD1. This CDR3 has 13 amino acids. The germline V gene encodes CDR1 SQVTM and CDR2 ANQGSEA. With V trimmed by 4 bases and J by 5 bases, 6 bases remained unmatched. CDR3 loop: CSVVDRDRYGYTF. CDR3 nucleotides: TGCAGCGTTGTGGACAGGGATAGGTATGGCTACACCTTC.

The chain recombines TRBV30 with TRBJ2-1, with D hard to call. The CDR3 is 13 residues long. Between the trimmed V and J ends, which lost 2 bases and 10 bases, there was a span of 15 bases. In germline, CDR1 is GTSNPN, CDR2 SVGIG (reference sequence). CDR3 protein: CAWSLGIADEQFF. The CDR3 DNA follows: TGTGCCTGGAGTCTCGGAATAGCAGACGAGCAGTTCTTC.

This clone came up a few times. The J gene is TRBJ2-1, the V gene TRBV23-1, with D unclear. TRBV23-1 is an ORF for which the function is uncertain. This CDR3 has 16 residues. Trimming left V 2 bases short and J 0 bases short, with 11 bases between. CDR3 sequence (DNA): TGCGCCAGCAGTCAACTACGGTTGAGCTCCTACAATGAGCAGTTCTTC. Translating it yields CASSQLRLSSYNEQFF.

The V gene is TRBV29-1, the J gene TRBJ1-2; D is ambiguous. Per germline, CDR1 SQVTM and CDR2 ANQGSEA. The CDR3 has 14 amino acids. Deletions cut 5 bases from V and 1 base from J, with 14 bases between. This CDR3 reads CSVPLGRLNYGYTF. The CDR3, as DNA: TGCAGCGTTCCGCTTGGCAGGCTTAACTATGGCTACACCTTC.